This TCR beta chain was retrieved from a study of CD8+CD57+ T cells in acquired aplastic anemia. Study-level information: Sorted CD4+ and CD8+ cell DNA averaged around 3 ug.

The CDR3 contains 17 residues. Germline lookup yields CDR1 SGHTA and CDR2 FQGNSA. The ends lost 2 bases at V and 1 base at J; junction bases unmatched: 6. Genomic DNA templated the TCR beta VDJ and CDR3 profiling. TCRdb re-analysed the reads in MiXCR, keeping a single row per CDR3 protein. The top ten clones hold about 1.1% of a sample with approximately 160,000 distinct CDR3 sequences, roughly 48% of them seen once. The V call is TRBV7-2, the J call TRBJ2-2; 8 nucleotides line up with TRBD2. Material for sequencing was sorted CD4+, CD8+, or CD8+CD57+ T cells (not recorded which) from PBMCs. The TCR was taken from a human donor in good health. The CDR3 nucleotides are TGTGCCAGCAGCTTAACGCAGCTAGCGGGGAACACCGGGGAGCTGTTTTTT. Its protein is CASSLTQLAGNTGELFF.